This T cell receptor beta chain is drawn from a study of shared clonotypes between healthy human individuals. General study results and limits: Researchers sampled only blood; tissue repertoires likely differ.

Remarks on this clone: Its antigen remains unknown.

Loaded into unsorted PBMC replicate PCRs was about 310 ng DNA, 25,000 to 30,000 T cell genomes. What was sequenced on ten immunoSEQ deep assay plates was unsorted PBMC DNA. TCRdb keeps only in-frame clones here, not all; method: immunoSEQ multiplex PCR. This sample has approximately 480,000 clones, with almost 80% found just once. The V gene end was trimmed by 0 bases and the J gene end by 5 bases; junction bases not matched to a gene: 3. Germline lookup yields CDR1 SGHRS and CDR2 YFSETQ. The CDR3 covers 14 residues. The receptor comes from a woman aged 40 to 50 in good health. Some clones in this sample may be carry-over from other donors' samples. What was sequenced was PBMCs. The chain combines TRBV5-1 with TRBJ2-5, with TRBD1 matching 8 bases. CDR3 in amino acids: CASSLDRQGETQYF. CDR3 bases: TGCGCCAGCAGCTTGGACCGACAGGGGGAGACCCAGTACTTC.